Below, 27 T cell receptor beta chains from the same sample are listed, as sequenced in a study of T cell responses to AZD1222 COVID-19 vaccine. TCRdb keeps only in-frame clones here, not all; method: immunoSEQ multiplex PCR. The table records about 84,000 clones, approximately 85% of them present only once. The sample was peripheral blood, taken 28 days after the second AZD1222 dose. The receptors were sampled from an adult who received the AZD1222 COVID-19 vaccine.

The J gene is TRBJ1-4, the V gene TRBV28; 10 bases are shared with TRBD1. J was trimmed by 4 bases and V by 5 bases; bases with no gene match: 7. CDR3 size: 16 residues. Germline CDR1 and CDR2: MDHEN and SYDVKM. The CDR3 protein is CASSIDRGRLNEKLFF. The CDR3 DNA follows: TGTGCCAGCAGTATAGACAGGGGGCGACTTAATGAAAAACTGTTTTTT.

The gene calls are TRBV3-1 (or the pseudogene TRBV3-2) and TRBJ1-2; D ambiguous. CDR3 length: 13 residues. Trimming took 3 bases from V and 4 from J, leaving 9 bases between them. Per the germline V gene, CDR1 is LGHDT and CDR2 is YNNKEL (reference sequence). CDR3: CASSQASRYGYTF. CDR3 DNA: TGTGCCAGCAGCCAGGCAAGCCGCTATGGCTACACCTTC.

The chain carries TRBV24-1 and TRBJ1-1; a weak D match, TRBD1 (5 bases). The CDR3 is 15 amino acids. V was clipped by 3 bases and J by 1 base, with 11 bases between them. Germline CDR1 reads KGHDR; CDR2 reads SFDVKD. The CDR3 DNA follows: TGTGCCACCAGTGATCCGCAAGGGACGAACACTGAAGCTTTCTTT. It codes for CATSDPQGTNTEAFF.

The rearrangement joins TRBV7-9 to TRBJ1-5; D may be TRBD1 (6 bases). This CDR3 comprises 13 residues. In germline, CDR1 is SEHNR, CDR2 FQNEAQ (reference sequence). V lost 4 bases, J lost 5 bases, and 9 bases lay in between. This chain's CDR3 is CASSSSGDQPQHF. CDR3 DNA sequence: TGTGCCAGCAGCTCGTCAGGGGATCAGCCCCAGCATTTT. Together with reference TRBV7-9 and TRBJ1-5, the CDR3 gives the full variable domain: DTGVSQNPRHKITKRGQNVTFRCDPISEHNRLYWYRQTLGQGPEFLTYFQNEAQLEKSRLLSDRFSAERPKGSFSTLEIQRTEQGDSAMYLCASSSSGDQPQHFGDGTRLSIL.

This chain joins TRBV11-3 and TRBJ1-1, with D unresolved. This CDR3 spans 15 amino acids. Germline CDR1 SGHNT, CDR2 YENEEA. The V gene lost 5 bases and the J gene lost 4 bases, with 17 bases spanning the gap. The CDR3 loop is CASSPTTIKSTEAFF. CDR3 coding DNA: TGTGCCAGCAGCCCCACCACGATCAAGAGCACTGAAGCTTTCTTT.

The chain uses TRBV6-2 or TRBV6-3 and TRBJ2-2; D is possibly TRBD1 (6 bases). This CDR3 region has 15 residues. Germline lookup yields CDR1 MNHEY and CDR2 SVGEGT. V lost 5 bases and J lost 7, with 17 bases in between. CDR3 nucleotide sequence: TGTGCCAGCAGTATCGGGACATCCAGCGGCGGGGAGCTGTTTTTT. Translated, it gives CASSIGTSSGGELFF.

The V call is TRBV19, the J call TRBJ1-3; 9 nucleotides match TRBD1. V shed 3 bases, J shed 2 bases, and the junction held 2 bases outside the gene matches. The CDR3 is 15 amino acids. Per germline, CDR1 LNHDA and CDR2 SQIVND (reference sequence). Here the CDR3 reads CASSMRQGAGNTIYF. The DNA of the CDR3 is TGTGCCAGTAGTATGAGACAGGGGGCTGGAAACACCATATATTTT.

The rearrangement uses TRBV7-8 and TRBJ1-4; TRBD1 might be the D (5 bases). The V end was cut by 3 bases, the J end by 1 base, with 6 bases between. This CDR3 comprises 14 residues. The germline CDR1 and CDR2 sequences are SGHVS and FQNEAQ. Here the CDR3 reads CASSLTVTNEKLFF. The CDR3 DNA reads TGTGCCAGCAGCTTGACAGTAACTAATGAAAAACTGTTTTTT.

The V gene is TRBV12-5, the J gene TRBJ1-2, with D uncertain. Germline V gene sequence: CDR1 LGHNT, CDR2 FRNRAP. The CDR3 contains 10 residues. Trimming cost V 6 bases and J 8 bases, with 7 bases left between them. The CDR3 loop is CASGERGYTF. The CDR3, as DNA: TGTGCTAGTGGGGAAAGGGGCTACACCTTC.

This chain uses TRBV7-2 with TRBJ1-2, with 8 nucleotides matching TRBD1. The germline V gene has CDR1 SGHTA and CDR2 FQGNSA. This CDR3 is 14 amino acids long. Trimming cost V 5 bases and J 3 bases; bases outside gene matches: 5. CDR3 sequence reads: CASSQMTGDYGYTF. The CDR3 DNA sequence: TGTGCCAGCAGCCAAATGACAGGGGACTATGGCTACACCTTC. Using reference TRBV7-2 and TRBJ1-2 for the parts outside the CDR3, the full variable domain is GAGVSQSPSNKVTEKGKDVELRCDPISGHTALYWYRQSLGQGLEFLIYFQGNSAPDKSGLPSDRFSAERTGGSVSTLTIQRTQQEDSAVYLCASSQMTGDYGYTFGSGTRLTVV.

This clone appeared a few times. V is TRBV7-2 and J is TRBJ1-6, with D hard to call. The CDR3 contains 16 residues. The V gene's germline CDR1 is SGHTA and CDR2 FQGNSA. The V gene lost 3 bases and the J gene lost 8 bases, with 17 bases spanning the gap. This CDR3 is CASSFLRGKEYSPLHF. The CDR3 bases are TGTGCCAGCAGCTTTCTCCGCGGGAAGGAATATTCACCCCTCCACTTT.

CDR3 DNA sequence: TGTGCCAGCAGCCACGGTTCTGGAAACACCATATATTTT. This gives the protein CASSHGSGNTIYF. The V and J genes are TRBV14 and TRBJ1-3; D gene uncertain. V lost 3 bases and J lost 1, with 4 bases in between. CDR3 length: 13 residues. Germline assignment: CDR1 SGHDN and CDR2 FVKESK.

J is TRBJ2-7 and V is TRBV7-9; TRBD1 aligns across 7 bases. V shed 5 bases and J 6 bases; nucleotides not matched to a gene: 13. CDR3 length: 15 amino acids. Germline assignment: CDR1 SEHNR and CDR2 FQNEAQ (reference sequence). CDR3 nucleotide sequence: TGTGCCAGCAGCCTACTCAGTATAGGGGGCTCCGAGCAGTACGTC. Translating it yields CASSLLSIGGSEQYV.

The V gene is TRBV10-3, the J gene TRBJ2-7; D possibly matches TRBD1 or TRBD2 (5 bases each). Germline V CDR1 and CDR2: ENHRY, SYGVKD. Trimming shortened V by 0 bases and J by 1 base, and 10 bases separated the two germline ends. This CDR3 spans 15 amino acids. As DNA, the CDR3 is TGTGCCATCAGTGAGTCCGGGACGTCTTCCTACGAGCAGTACTTC. Translating it yields CAISESGTSSYEQYF.

DNA for the CDR3: TGTGCCAGTAAACTAGCGGGAGGGAACACCGGGGAGCTGTTTTTT. Residues: CASKLAGGNTGELFF. This chain joins TRBV19 and TRBJ2-2; TRBD2 matches 12 bases. Germline CDR1 LNHDA, CDR2 SQIVND (reference sequence). The CDR3 contains 15 residues. J lost 1 base, V lost 7 bases, and 1 base had no gene match.

The V gene is TRBV2, the J gene TRBJ2-1, with 8 bases identical to TRBD2. CDR1 SNHLY and CDR2 FYNNEI come from the germline V gene. The CDR3 extends over 13 amino acids. Trimming at V came to 11 bases and at J to 5 bases, leaving 8 bases not matched to a gene. CDR3 residues: CARGGASDNEQFF. CDR3 in DNA: TGTGCCCGGGGGGGGGCCAGTGACAATGAGCAGTTCTTC. Filled out from reference TRBV2 and TRBJ2-1, the complete variable domain reads EPEVTQTPSHQVTQMGQEVILRCVPISNHLYFYWYRQILGQKVEFLVSFYNNEISEKSEIFDDQFSVERPDGSNFTLKIRSTKLEDSAMYFCARGGASDNEQFFGPGTRLTVL.

This chain links TRBV18 with TRBJ2-7, with D hard to call. The CDR3 sequence is 15 residues long. Germline CDR1 and CDR2: KGHSH and LQKENI. Trimming removed 5 bases from V and 2 bases from J, with 16 bases in between. CDR3 protein: CASSSQQTHAYEQYF. The CDR3 nucleotides are TGTGCCAGCTCATCTCAACAGACACATGCCTACGAGCAGTACTTC.

This rearrangement joins TRBV4-1 to TRBJ2-1; no reliable D call. The germline CDR1 and CDR2 sequences are MGHRA and YSYEKL. This CDR3 is 16 amino acids long. V dropped 3 bases and J dropped 0 bases, with 12 bases sitting between them. The CDR3 protein is CASSHNPGHSYNEQFF. In nucleotides, the CDR3 is TGCGCCAGCAGCCATAACCCCGGGCACTCCTACAATGAGCAGTTCTTC.

The CDR3 reads CASSVRLGETQYF. The CDR3 coding sequence is TGTGCCAGCAGCGTAAGGTTGGGAGAGACCCAGTACTTC. V gene TRBV9 combines with J gene TRBJ2-5; D call uncertain. The CDR3 has 13 residues. Germline assignment: CDR1 SGDLS and CDR2 YYNGEE. V shed 1 base and J shed 4 bases, with 8 bases lying between them.

As DNA, the CDR3 is TGTGCCAGCAGTCGGACTAGTTTCAATGAGCAGTTCTTC. Its protein is CASSRTSFNEQFF. The genes are TRBV28 and TRBJ2-1; 7 nucleotides line up with TRBD2. The CDR3 loop spans 13 amino acids. The V gene's germline CDR1 is MDHEN and CDR2 SYDVKM. Trimming cost V 5 bases and J 6 bases; bases outside gene matches: 4.

About this clone: At the DNA level, this CDR3 is encoded by other sequences in the same sample as well. The rearrangement joins TRBV3-1 (or the pseudogene TRBV3-2) to TRBJ1-5; no definite D call. Germline lookup yields CDR1 LGHDT and CDR2 YNNKEL (reference sequence). This CDR3 spans 13 amino acids. Deletions cut 2 bases from V and 2 bases from J, with 4 bases between. The CDR3 spells CASSQSGNQPQHF. The CDR3 DNA reads as TGTGCCAGCAGCCAAAGTGGCAATCAGCCCCAGCATTTT.

The gene calls are TRBV5-4 and TRBJ1-3; D perhaps matches TRBD1 (6 bases). Germline V gives CDR1 SGHNT, CDR2 YYREEE (reference sequence). Trimming took off 4 bases at V and 4 bases at J, with 15 bases between the two ends. The CDR3 totals 15 residues. CDR3 bases: TGTGCCAGCAGCCCCCAACAGGGTGGGGGAAACACCATATATTTT. This sequence encodes CASSPQQGGGNTIYF.

The chain carries TRBV7-9 and TRBJ2-3; D might be TRBD1 or TRBD2, each matching 5 bases. Trimming pared 9 bases from V and 2 bases from J, leaving 12 bases between. Germline V CDR1 and CDR2: SEHNR, FQNEAQ (reference sequence). The CDR3 has 13 amino acids. CDR3 loop: CARSNGATDTQYF. The CDR3, as DNA: TGTGCCAGAAGTAACGGGGCCACAGATACGCAGTATTTT.

This rearrangement joins TRBV28 to TRBJ2-7, with D uncertain. Germline values: CDR1 MDHEN, CDR2 SYDVKM. The germline V and J ends were trimmed by 3 bases and 4 bases, with 7 bases remaining between them. The CDR3 consists of 12 residues. DNA of the CDR3: TGTGCCAGCAGTTTGTCACAATACGAGCAGTACTTC. This encodes CASSLSQYEQYF.

The chain combines TRBV24-1 with TRBJ2-1; a weak D match, TRBD1 (6 bases). Trimming shortened V by 3 bases and J by 3 bases, and 14 bases separated the two germline ends. The CDR3 extends over 16 amino acids. CDR1 KGHDR and CDR2 SFDVKD come from the germline V gene. The CDR3 DNA sequence: TGTGCCACCAGTGATCCACAGGCCAGGGGCTACAATGAGCAGTTCTTC. Amino acid sequence: CATSDPQARGYNEQFF.

V gene TRBV4-3 combines with J gene TRBJ2-5, with 9 bases matching TRBD2. V trimming: 4 bases; J trimming: 1 base; junction bases outside the gene matches: 4. Germline V gene lookup returns CDR1 LGHNA and CDR2 YSLEER. The CDR3 spans 15 residues. The DNA of the CDR3 is TGCGCCAGCAGCCTTACGACTAGCGGCCAAGAGACCCAGTACTTC. Protein product: CASSLTTSGQETQYF.

The chain recombines TRBV6-2 or TRBV6-3 with TRBJ1-6, with D perhaps matching TRBD1 (6 bases). The CDR3 is 14 amino acids. Germline lookup yields CDR1 MNHEY and CDR2 SVGEGT. The V end lost 4 bases, the J end lost 6 bases, and 10 bases lay between the germline ends. As DNA, the CDR3 is TGTGCCAGCAGTTTCGGACAGATTAATTCACCCCTCCACTTT. Translating gives CASSFGQINSPLHF.